The clone carrying this T cell receptor beta chain was observed a handful of times. Its cognate antigen is unknown. Clones were sequenced by immunoSEQ multiplex PCR, and TCRdb holds only the in-frame ones, with some missing. Here the sample spans about 45,000 clones, about two thirds being singletons. Losses at the gene ends were 5 bases for V and 4 bases for J; bases not matched to a gene: 6. The CDR3 runs 15 residues. Germline CDR1 and CDR2: SGHAT and FQNNGV. These data originate in a study of radiotherapy plus CTLA-4 blockade in lung cancer. In the study overall: Disease control was present in roughly 30% of patients, and objective responses in roughly 17%. Regarding the study as a whole: In blood, TCR clones derived from the tumor expanded after radiotherapy plus ipilimumab. Best predicting response, reportedly, were early blood T cell clone dynamics, with interferon-beta.

Chemo-refractory metastatic non-small-cell lung cancer patients received focal radiation with ipilimumab CTLA-4 blockade. The source of this sequence is a human donor with non-small cell lung cancer who had a partial response to radiotherapy plus ipilimumab. Material: peripheral blood, obtained from a patient treated with radiotherapy plus ipilimumab. This rearrangement joins TRBV11-2 to TRBJ2-3; 10 nucleotides match TRBD1. Here the CDR3 reads CASSSGQGGPDTQYF. As DNA, the CDR3 is TGTGCCAGCAGCAGCGGACAGGGGGGCCCAGATACGCAGTATTTT.